Following are 16 T cell receptor beta chains from one sample sequenced in a study of identical twins. Each CDR3 protein is one row after TCRdb ran MiXCR on the 5' RACE reads. The sample shows about 240,000 distinct CDR3 sequences, 12% of them seen only once. The data were also submitted as part of a second study, on yellow fever vaccine responses in identical twins.

Input material: memory (CD45RO+) T cells sorted from blood. These receptors originate from a woman aged 18 to 35 in good health.

This clonotype came up many times. This sequence joins TRBV25-1 and TRBJ2-7, with D maybe TRBD2 (5 bases). CDR1 is MGHDK and CDR2 is SYGVNS in the germline V gene. The germline V and J ends were trimmed by 8 bases and 3 bases, with 14 bases remaining between them. The CDR3 runs to 13 residues. DNA for the CDR3: TGTGCCAGCGAAGACCGGGATCACTACGAGCAGTACTTC. Encoded protein: CASEDRDHYEQYF.

This clonotype has only a few counts. This chain uses TRBV20-1 with TRBJ1-5; D is perhaps TRBD1 (6 bases). V lost 0 bases and J 6 bases, leaving 9 bases between the germline ends. Germline loops: CDR1 DFQATT, CDR2 SNEGSKA (reference sequence). The CDR3 consists of 13 residues. CDR3 coding DNA: TGCAGTGCTAGAGATCTGGACAGTCAGCCCCAGCATTTT. Protein product: CSARDLDSQPQHF.

Only a few counts were recorded for this clonotype. This chain uses TRBV10-3 with TRBJ2-5; the D gene could be TRBD1 or TRBD2 (5 bases each). This CDR3 spans 12 amino acids. The V gene lost 4 bases and the J gene lost 9 bases, with 12 bases spanning the gap. Germline CDR1 and CDR2: ENHRY and SYGVKD. Written as DNA, the CDR3 is TGTGCCATCAGTGGTGGGGCGGGCGCCCAGTACTTC. This gives the protein CAISGGAGAQYF.

The table lists this clonotype with a few counts. Because it lacks the conserved phenylalanine or tryptophan at the end, this CDR3 is likely a read error. The chain links TRBV5-1 to TRBJ2-1; 9 nucleotides match TRBD1. V dropped 4 bases and J dropped 6; count of bases not matched to a gene: 5. CDR3 length: 14 amino acids. The germline gives CDR1 SGHRS, CDR2 YFSETQ. The CDR3 sequence: CASSGGDRANEQFL. The CDR3 DNA reads as TGCGCCAGCAGCGGAGGGGACAGGGCCAATGAGCAGTTCCTC.

This clonotype has only a few counts. This rearrangement joins TRBV19 to TRBJ2-1, with 7 bases identical to TRBD2. V was pared by 4 bases and J by 7 bases, with 13 bases of the junction left unmatched. CDR1 LNHDA and CDR2 SQIVND come from the germline V gene (reference sequence). The CDR3 is 16 residues long. CDR3 DNA: TGTGCCAGTAGTACTAAAGCGGGACTTGCTGGGAATGAGCAGTTCTTC. It translates to CASSTKAGLAGNEQFF. Full variable domain (rest looked up from reference TRBV19 and TRBJ2-1): DGGITQSPKYLFRKEGQNVTLSCEQNLNHDAMYWYRQDPGQGLRLIYYSQIVNDFQKGDIAEGYSVSREKKESFPLTVTSAQKNPTAFYLCASSTKAGLAGNEQFFGPGTRLTVL.

This clonotype was counted between two and nine times. V is TRBV11-2 and J is TRBJ1-1, with D possibly matching TRBD1 (6 bases). The CDR3 runs 14 residues. The V end was cut by 4 bases, the J end by 3 bases, with 12 bases between. The V gene's germline CDR1 is SGHAT and CDR2 FQNNGV. The CDR3 nucleotides read TGTGCCAGCAGCTCCAGTAGGGGGGACACTGAAGCTTTCTTT. Its translation is CASSSSRGDTEAFF.

This chain links TRBV11-2 with TRBJ2-7; 7 bases fit TRBD2. This CDR3 region has 18 residues. Germline V gives CDR1 SGHAT, CDR2 FQNNGV. The V segment lost 5 bases and the J segment 5 bases; nucleotides outside the gene matches: 21. DNA of the CDR3: TGTGCCAGCAGCCCCGGCGGGAGAGGAGCAACGGGGGTGAACGAGCAGTACTTC. Protein product: CASSPGGRGATGVNEQYF.

This clonotype was seen more than once but under ten times. A single base separates this from a much larger clone, so it may be a read error. The V gene is TRBV7-9, the J gene TRBJ2-7; no clear D gene. Germline assignment: CDR1 SEHNR and CDR2 FQNEAQ (reference sequence). The V gene lost 8 bases and the J gene lost 0 bases, with 5 bases spanning the gap. The CDR3 is 11 amino acids. The CDR3: CASESSYEQYF. As DNA, the CDR3 is TGTGCCAGCGAGAGCTCCTACGAGCAGTACTTC.

This clonotype was detected a few times. This chain links TRBV9 with TRBJ1-1; maybe TRBD1 (5 bases). The CDR3 sequence is 16 residues long. Deletions cut 2 bases from V and 1 base from J, with 15 bases between. The germline gives CDR1 SGDLS, CDR2 YYNGEE. CDR3 protein: CASSVAPGRKNTEAFF. CDR3 coding DNA: TGTGCCAGCAGCGTTGCTCCGGGACGGAAGAACACTGAAGCTTTCTTT.

The chain is built from TRBV5-1 and TRBJ2-2, with D perhaps TRBD1 (5 bases). V lost 5 bases and J lost 1, with 21 bases in between. Per the germline V gene, CDR1 is SGHRS and CDR2 is YFSETQ. The CDR3 has 18 residues. The CDR3, as DNA: TGCGCCAGCAGTCAAAAAACAGGTTCCCCCGTGAACACCGGGGAGCTGTTTTTT. Encoded protein: CASSQKTGSPVNTGELFF.

The rearrangement uses TRBV7-2 and TRBJ2-5; D not certain. The V end lost 7 bases, the J end lost 5 bases, and 14 bases lay between the germline ends. CDR1 SGHTA and CDR2 FQGNSA come from the germline V gene. CDR3 length: 13 residues. The CDR3 spells CASTKSGIETQYF. The DNA of the CDR3 is TGTGCCAGCACCAAAAGTGGTATCGAGACCCAGTACTTC.

Points on this clonotype: Its ends do not fully match the called genes, so a read error is possible. This sequence joins TRBV7-7 and TRBJ2-3; no clear D gene. Germline CDR1 is SSHAT and CDR2 is FNYEAQ (reference sequence). The CDR3 is made up of 15 amino acids. CDR3 nucleotides: TGTGCTAGCAGCTTAGAATGTAGGGGCACAGATACGCAGTATTTT. It is translated as CASSLECRGTDTQYF.

The chain combines TRBV30 with TRBJ2-2; TRBD1 aligns across 9 bases. Unmatched junction bases numbered 5, after V lost 3 bases and J lost 3 bases. Germline V lookup: CDR1 GTSNPN, CDR2 SVGIG (reference sequence). The CDR3 spans 15 residues. The CDR3 nucleotides read TGTGCCTGGAGCCCTGACAGGGGGTACACCGGGGAGCTGTTTTTT. This codes for CAWSPDRGYTGELFF.

V gene TRBV14 combines with J gene TRBJ2-7; 9 nucleotides agree with TRBD2. V lost 2 bases to trimming and J lost 5 bases; unmatched junction nucleotides: 4. Germline CDR1 reads SGHDN; CDR2 reads FVKESK. This CDR3 spans 14 amino acids. Here the CDR3 reads CASSQSGRIDEQYF. CDR3 DNA sequence: TGTGCCAGCAGCCAAAGCGGGAGGATCGACGAGCAGTACTTC.

Only a few counts were recorded for this clonotype. The chain employs TRBV15 and TRBJ1-2; D is unresolved. Germline V gene sequence: CDR1 LNHNV, CDR2 YYDKDF (reference sequence). This CDR3 contains 14 residues. V lost 1 base and J lost 6, with 12 bases in between. The CDR3 DNA follows: TGTGCCACCAGCAGAGCTAATCCCGCCCATGGCTACACCTTC. Its translation: CATSRANPAHGYTF.

This chain joins TRBV7-9 and TRBJ2-1; possibly TRBD1 for D (5 bases). Germline CDR1 and CDR2: SEHNR and FQNEAQ (reference sequence). The V gene lost 1 base and the J gene lost 9 bases, with 10 bases spanning the gap. The length of the CDR3 is 13 residues. CDR3 region: CASSLVQGAEQFF. DNA of the CDR3: TGTGCCAGCAGCTTAGTTCAGGGCGCTGAGCAGTTCTTC.